This T cell receptor beta chain was identified during a study of T cell repertoires in chronic hepatitis B (dated by TCRdb to the late 2010s). The library came from the immunoSEQ multiplex PCR assay. This immuneACCESS table, as held by TCRdb, lists in-frame sequences with V and J called but not all clones. Of the missing ones, under half trace to an unresolved V gene in checked studies; the others have no known cause. For this sample there are about 550 clones; 70% to 90% appear just once. Together, the top ten hold 11% of the sample. The cysteine opens and the phenylalanine closes a CDR3 of 15 amino acids. Just the 45-base CDR3 DNA is kept, in frame starting at base 1. CDR1 and CDR2, per the germline V gene, are SGDLS and YYNGEE. V is pared back by 0 bases and J by 0 bases, with 7 bases lying between the germline termini. As concerns this clone: The clone's antigen remains unknown. The input lacks base qualities; no much larger clone sits a single base away.

The rearrangement combines TRBV9 with TRBJ1-3; the D gene is unclear. Sequenced input: total CD8+ T cells from PBMCs. The clonotype was recovered from a human donor with chronic hepatitis B virus infection. The CDR3 is CASSVEAISGNTIYF. The nucleotides are TGTGCCAGCAGCGTAGAAGCCATCTCTGGAAACACCATATATTTT.